Described below is a single TCR beta chain sequence and its context. Its specificity is unknown. This sample is drawn from a study of beta chain features in type 1 diabetes. For the study at large: Across all samples, 100 million to 130 million sorted cells were examined.

Cell sorting via CD45RO/CCR7/CD25/CD127/CD95/CD27 was performed to obtain CD4+ naive, central memory, regulatory and stem cell-like memory cells. Study-wide results and caveats: Fewer insertions but more deletions were seen at VDJ junctions in type 1 diabetes patients. It was among patients, rather than healthy donors, that naive, central memory and Treg TCRB repertoires appeared more similar. Shorter TCRB CDR3s, moderately but significantly so, were found in Type 1 diabetes patients in all four CD4+ subsets.

The CDR3 sequence is 14 residues long. Trimming cost V 5 bases and J 3 bases, with 14 bases left between them. Per germline, CDR1 MDHEN and CDR2 SYDVKM. The isolated RNA, all of it, was reverse transcribed, so expressed TCRB transcripts were what got sequenced. The data were produced by immunoSEQ multiplex PCR, yet TCRdb's version contains in-frame clones alone and is incomplete. The table has about 280,000 clones, about 15% seen once; the top ten hold around 0.015%. The sequence derives from a man aged 18 to 30 with type 1 diabetes. V gene TRBV28 combines with J gene TRBJ2-7, with D possibly being TRBD2 (5 bases). Sequenced sample: naive CD4+ T cells from blood. CDR3 in amino acids: CASSLGLLSYEQYF. The CDR3 nucleotides read TGTGCCAGCAGTCTCGGACTCCTAAGCTACGAGCAGTACTTC. Using reference TRBV28 and TRBJ2-7 for the parts outside the CDR3, the full variable domain is DVKVTQSSRYLVKRTGEKVFLECVQDMDHENMFWYRQDPGLGLRLIYFSYDVKMKEKGDIPEGYSVSREKKERFSLILESASTNQTSMYLCASSLGLLSYEQYFGPGTRLTVT.